This entry concerns a single TCR beta chain. What it binds is unknown. Germline assignment: CDR1 ENHRY and CDR2 SYGVKD. V lost 3 bases and J 4 bases, leaving 16 bases between the germline ends. The CDR3 runs 15 residues. The entry originates in a study of CD8+ T cells in alopecia areata. Study context: By percentage of affected scalp area, the severity of treated patients was scored. General study findings and limits: One nonresponder makes the tie between baseline CD8+ expansion and response uncertain. Many expanded lesional clones persisted during tofacitinib (in both scalp and blood). Sharing of TCR sequences between patients (possibly for HLA-related reasons) was less clear than in mice.

Treatment in this sample: oral pan-JAK inhibitor, 5-10 mg twice daily. Extraction and reverse transcription of RNA yielded cDNA as the sequencing template. TCRdb's table, derived via immunoSEQ multiplex PCR, lists solely in-frame clones and lacks some. This table holds around 190,000 clones, around 64% found once. This chain links TRBV10-3 with TRBJ2-7; the D call may be TRBD1 or TRBD2 (7 bases each). This TCR derives from a human donor with alopecia areata. Here the sequenced sample was CD4+ T cells sorted from blood, taken at approximately week 50, from a patient treated with tofacitinib. The CDR3 sequence: CAISESAGGEYEQYF. The CDR3 DNA reads TGTGCCATCAGTGAAAGCGCAGGGGGGGAGTACGAGCAGTACTTC.